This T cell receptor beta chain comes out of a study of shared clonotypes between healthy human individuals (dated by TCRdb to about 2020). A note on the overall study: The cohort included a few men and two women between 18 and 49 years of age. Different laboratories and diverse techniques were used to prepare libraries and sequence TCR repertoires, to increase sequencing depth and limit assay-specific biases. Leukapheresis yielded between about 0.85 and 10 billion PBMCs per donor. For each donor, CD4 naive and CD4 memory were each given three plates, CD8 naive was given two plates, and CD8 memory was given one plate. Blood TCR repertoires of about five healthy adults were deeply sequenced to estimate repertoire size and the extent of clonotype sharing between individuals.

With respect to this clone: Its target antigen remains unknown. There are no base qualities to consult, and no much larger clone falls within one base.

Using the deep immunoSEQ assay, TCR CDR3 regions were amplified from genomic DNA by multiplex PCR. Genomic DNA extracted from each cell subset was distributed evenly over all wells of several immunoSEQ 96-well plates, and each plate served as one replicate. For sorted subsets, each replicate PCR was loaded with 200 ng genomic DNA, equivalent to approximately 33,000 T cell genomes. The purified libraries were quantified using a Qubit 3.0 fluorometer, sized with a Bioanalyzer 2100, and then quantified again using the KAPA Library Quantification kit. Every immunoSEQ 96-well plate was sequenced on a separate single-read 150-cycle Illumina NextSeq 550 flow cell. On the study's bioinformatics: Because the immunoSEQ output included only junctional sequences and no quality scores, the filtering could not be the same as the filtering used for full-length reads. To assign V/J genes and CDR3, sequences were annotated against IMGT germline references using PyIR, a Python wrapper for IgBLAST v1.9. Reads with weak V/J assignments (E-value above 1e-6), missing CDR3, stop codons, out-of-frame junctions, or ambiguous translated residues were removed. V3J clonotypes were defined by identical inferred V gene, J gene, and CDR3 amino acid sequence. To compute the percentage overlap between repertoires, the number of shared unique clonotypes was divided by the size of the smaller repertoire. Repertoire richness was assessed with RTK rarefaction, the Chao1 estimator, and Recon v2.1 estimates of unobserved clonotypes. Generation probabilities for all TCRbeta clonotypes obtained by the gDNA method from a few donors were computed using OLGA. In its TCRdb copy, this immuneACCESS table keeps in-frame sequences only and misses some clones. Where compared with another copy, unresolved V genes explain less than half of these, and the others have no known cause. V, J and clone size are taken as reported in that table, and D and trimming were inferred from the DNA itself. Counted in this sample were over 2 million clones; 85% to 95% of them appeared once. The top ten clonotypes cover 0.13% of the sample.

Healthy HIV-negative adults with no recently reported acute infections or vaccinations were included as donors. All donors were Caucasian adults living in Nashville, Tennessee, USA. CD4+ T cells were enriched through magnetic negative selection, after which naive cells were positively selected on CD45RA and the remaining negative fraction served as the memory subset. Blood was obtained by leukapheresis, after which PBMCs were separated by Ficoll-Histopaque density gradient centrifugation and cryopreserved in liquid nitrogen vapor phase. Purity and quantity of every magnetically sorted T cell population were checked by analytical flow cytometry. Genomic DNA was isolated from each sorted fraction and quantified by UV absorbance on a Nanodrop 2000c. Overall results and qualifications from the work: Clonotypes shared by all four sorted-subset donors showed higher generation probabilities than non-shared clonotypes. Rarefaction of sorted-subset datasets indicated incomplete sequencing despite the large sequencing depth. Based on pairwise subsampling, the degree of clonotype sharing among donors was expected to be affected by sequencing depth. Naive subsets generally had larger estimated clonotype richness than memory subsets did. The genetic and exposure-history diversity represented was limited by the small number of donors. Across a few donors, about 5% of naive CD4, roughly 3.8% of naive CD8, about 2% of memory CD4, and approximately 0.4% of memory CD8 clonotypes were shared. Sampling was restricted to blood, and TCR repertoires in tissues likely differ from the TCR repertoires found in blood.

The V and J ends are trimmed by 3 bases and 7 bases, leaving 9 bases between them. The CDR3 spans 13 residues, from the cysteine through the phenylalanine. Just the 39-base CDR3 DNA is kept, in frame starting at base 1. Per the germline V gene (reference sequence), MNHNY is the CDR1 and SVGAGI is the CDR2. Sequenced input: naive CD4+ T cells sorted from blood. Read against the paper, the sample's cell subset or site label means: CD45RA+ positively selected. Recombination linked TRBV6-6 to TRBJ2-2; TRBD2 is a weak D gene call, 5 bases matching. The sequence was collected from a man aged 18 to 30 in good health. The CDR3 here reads CASSYLGSGELFF. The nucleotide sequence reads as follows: TGTGCCAGCAGTTATTTGGGGAGCGGGGAGCTGTTTTTT.